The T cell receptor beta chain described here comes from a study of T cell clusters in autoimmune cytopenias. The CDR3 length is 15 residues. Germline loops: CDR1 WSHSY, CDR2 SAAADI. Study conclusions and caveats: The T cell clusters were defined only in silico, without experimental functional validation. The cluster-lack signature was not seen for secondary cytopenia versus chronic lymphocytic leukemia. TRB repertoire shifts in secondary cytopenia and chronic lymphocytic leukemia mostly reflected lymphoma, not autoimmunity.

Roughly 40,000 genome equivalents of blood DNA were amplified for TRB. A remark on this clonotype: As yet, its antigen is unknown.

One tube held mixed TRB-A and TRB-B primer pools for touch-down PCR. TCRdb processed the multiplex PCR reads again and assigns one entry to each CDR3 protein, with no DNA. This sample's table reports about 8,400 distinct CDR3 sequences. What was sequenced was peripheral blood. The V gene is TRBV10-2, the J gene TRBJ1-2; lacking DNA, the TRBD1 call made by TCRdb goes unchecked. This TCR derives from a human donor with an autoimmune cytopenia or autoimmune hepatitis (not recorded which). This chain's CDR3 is CASSESPTGRYGYTF.